This TCR beta chain comes out of a study of blood T cells in healthy people across ages. Study context: Template-switching capture recovered about one barcoded beta molecule per two T cells. The study, taken as a whole, reports: In long-lived donors, naive CD4+ cell counts and diversity exceeded those of aged donors.

This clonotype was picked up a small number of times. What it binds is not known. The donors, aged roughly 6 to 95, were healthy Caucasians from Russia. There are 15 residues in the CDR3. Germline CDR1 and CDR2: MDHEN and SYDVKM. The J segment lost 3 bases and the V segment lost 4 bases, leaving 8 bases of the junction unmatched. Combining a sample-barcoded 5' primer with a J-beta primer mix, a second PCR ran for about 7 to 11 cycles. TCRdb re-called the 5' RACE reads with MiXCR, one entry per CDR3 protein. The sample includes roughly 800,000 distinct CDR3 sequences, 20% to 30% of them seen just once. Separately, the same data were catalogued under a study of T cells of mothers and their children. That paper notes: No persistent microchimeric T cell clones were detected at 90 to 100 clones per million clonotypes sensitivity.

The sequence was collected from a boy aged 5-17 years in good health. Sequenced: blood. The V call is TRBV28, the J call TRBJ2-7; TRBD1 matches 8 bases. The CDR3 protein is CASSSPGGTVYEQYF. The CDR3 region has the DNA TGTGCCAGCAGTTCTCCAGGGGGCACGGTCTACGAGCAGTACTTC.